Sequencing of this T cell receptor (beta chain) was carried out in a study of blood T cell repertoires in COVID-19. Repertoires were generated with immunoSEQ multiplex PCR, while TCRdb's copy carries only in-frame clones and drops some. Of approximately 160,000 clones in the sample, about 85% are singletons; the top ten hold 1% to 1.5%. After removal of 4 bases from V and 1 base from J, the junction contained 6 bases not matched to a gene. Germline V gene lookup returns CDR1 SGHRS and CDR2 YFSETQ. The CDR3 is made up of 16 amino acids. This clonotype originated in a man between 60 and 75 years old who had recovered from COVID-19. Source material: peripheral blood. The genes are TRBV5-1 and TRBJ2-2; 8 bases agree with TRBD2. The CDR3 protein is CASSGTSLGNTGELFF. CDR3 coding DNA: TGCGCCAGCAGCGGGACTAGTCTGGGGAACACCGGGGAGCTGTTTTTT.